Presented here are 7 T cell receptor beta chains from one specimen sequenced in a study of blood T cell repertoires in COVID-19. This table comes from immunoSEQ multiplex PCR, and its TCRdb copy is limited to in-frame clones, with some not included. The sample carries 150,000 or so clones, around 82% recorded once. The specimen sequenced was peripheral blood. Receptor source: a man aged 55 to 70 with COVID-19, enrolled during active disease.

This clone occurred a few times. This chain uses TRBV19 with TRBJ1-5, with 9 nucleotides matching TRBD1. This CDR3 contains 14 residues. From germline, CDR1 is LNHDA and CDR2 SQIVND (reference sequence). J lost 4 bases, V lost 4 bases, and 2 bases had no gene match. The CDR3 sequence: CASSTGQGNQPQHF. In DNA form, the CDR3 reads TGTGCCAGTAGTACGGGACAGGGAAATCAGCCCCAGCATTTT.

This rearrangement joins TRBV4-1 to TRBJ2-5; 7 bases are shared with TRBD2. Germline V lookup: CDR1 MGHRA, CDR2 YSYEKL. The CDR3 has 13 residues. J was trimmed by 5 bases and V by 4 bases; bases with no gene match: 4. CDR3 nucleotide sequence: TGCGCCAGCAGCCTGGGACTACTCGAGACCCAGTACTTC. Translated: CASSLGLLETQYF.

This sequence joins TRBV4-3 and TRBJ1-2, with TRBD1 as a possible D gene (6 bases). The germline V and J ends were trimmed by 1 base and 3 bases, with 9 bases remaining between them. Germline V CDR1 and CDR2: LGHNA, YSLEER. This CDR3 has 14 amino acids. The CDR3 nucleotides read TGCGCCAGCAGCCAAGGCTACAGGGACTATGGCTACACCTTC. Translating it yields CASSQGYRDYGYTF.

The rearrangement links TRBV11-1 to TRBJ2-7; D is unclear. Germline V gene lookup returns CDR1 SGHAT and CDR2 FQDESV (reference sequence). This CDR3 is 16 amino acids long. Deletions cut 1 base from V and 4 bases from J, with 17 bases between. This CDR3 reads CASSLEGSETSYEQYF. The CDR3 region has the DNA TGTGCCAGCAGCTTAGAAGGCTCAGAGACATCGTACGAGCAGTACTTC.

The chain couples TRBV24-1 to TRBJ2-7; the D gene is possibly TRBD1 (5 bases). This CDR3 region has 14 residues. From germline, CDR1 is KGHDR and CDR2 SFDVKD. The V gene lost 4 bases and the J gene lost 2 bases, with 11 bases spanning the gap. The CDR3 DNA follows: TGTGCCACCAGTGACCCGACAGTAACCTACGAGCAGTACTTC. This codes for CATSDPTVTYEQYF.

The chain employs TRBV6-5 and TRBJ2-1, with 9 bases aligning to TRBD2. V lost 4 bases to trimming and J lost 5 bases; unmatched junction nucleotides: 6. The CDR3 runs to 15 residues. Germline CDR1 and CDR2: MNHEY and SVGAGI. For the CDR3, the DNA is TGTGCCAGCAGTTTTATAGCGGGAGTGAACAATGAGCAGTTCTTC. The encoded protein is CASSFIAGVNNEQFF.

This clone occurred once. The chain has TRBV12-5 and TRBJ1-4; 10 nucleotides line up with TRBD1. The CDR3 is made up of 15 amino acids. After removal of 5 bases from V and 4 bases from J, the junction contained 4 bases not matched to a gene. The germline gives CDR1 LGHNT, CDR2 FRNRAP. As DNA, the CDR3 is TGTGCTAGTGGTCCCGGGACAGGGGATAATGAAAAACTGTTTTTT. It codes for CASGPGTGDNEKLFF. Based on the CDR3 plus reference TRBV12-5 and TRBJ1-4, the full variable domain is DARVTQTPRHKVTEMGQEVTMRCQPILGHNTVFWYRQTMMQGLELLAYFRNRAPLDDSGMPKDRFSAEMPDATLATLKIQPSEPRDSAVYFCASGPGTGDNEKLFFGSGTQLSVL.